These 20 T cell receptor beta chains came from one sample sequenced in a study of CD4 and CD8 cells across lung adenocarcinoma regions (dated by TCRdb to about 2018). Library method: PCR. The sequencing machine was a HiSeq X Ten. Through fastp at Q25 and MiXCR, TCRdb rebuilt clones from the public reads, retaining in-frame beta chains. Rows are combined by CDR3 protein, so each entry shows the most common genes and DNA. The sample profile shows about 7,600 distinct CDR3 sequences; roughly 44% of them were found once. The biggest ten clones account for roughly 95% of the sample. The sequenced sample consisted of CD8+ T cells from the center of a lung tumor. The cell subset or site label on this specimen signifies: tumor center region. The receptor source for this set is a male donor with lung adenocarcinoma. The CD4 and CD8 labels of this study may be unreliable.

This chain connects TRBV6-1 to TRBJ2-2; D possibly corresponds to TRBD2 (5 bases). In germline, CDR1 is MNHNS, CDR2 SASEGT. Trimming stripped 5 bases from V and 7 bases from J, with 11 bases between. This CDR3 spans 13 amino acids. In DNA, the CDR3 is TGTGCCAGCAGTCCCCGGGGTAGCGGGGAGCTGTTTTTT. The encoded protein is CASSPRGSGELFF.

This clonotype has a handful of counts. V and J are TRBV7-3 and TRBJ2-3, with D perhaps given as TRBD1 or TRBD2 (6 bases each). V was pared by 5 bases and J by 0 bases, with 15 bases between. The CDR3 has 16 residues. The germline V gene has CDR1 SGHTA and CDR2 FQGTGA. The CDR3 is CASSITGARSTDTQYF. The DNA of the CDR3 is TGTGCCAGCAGCATTACGGGGGCCCGGAGCACAGATACGCAGTATTTT.

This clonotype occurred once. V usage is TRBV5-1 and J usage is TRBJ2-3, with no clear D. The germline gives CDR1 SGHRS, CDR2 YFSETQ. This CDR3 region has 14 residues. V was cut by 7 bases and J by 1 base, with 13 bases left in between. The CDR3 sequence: CASRLIGGTDTQYF. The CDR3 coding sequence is TGCGCCAGCCGCCTTATCGGCGGCACAGATACGCAGTATTTT.

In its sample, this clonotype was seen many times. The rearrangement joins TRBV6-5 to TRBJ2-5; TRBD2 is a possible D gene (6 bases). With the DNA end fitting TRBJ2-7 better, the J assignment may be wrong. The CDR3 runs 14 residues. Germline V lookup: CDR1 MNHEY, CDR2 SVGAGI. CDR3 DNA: TGTGCCAGCAGTTTAGTGGGAGGCGGGTACGAGCAGTACTTC. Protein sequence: CASSLVGGGYEQYF.

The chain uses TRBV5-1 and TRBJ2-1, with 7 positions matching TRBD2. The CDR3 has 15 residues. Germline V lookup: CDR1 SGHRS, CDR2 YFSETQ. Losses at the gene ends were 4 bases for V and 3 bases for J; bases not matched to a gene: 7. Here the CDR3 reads CASSPPGGYYNEQFF. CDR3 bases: TGCGCCAGCAGCCCCCCCGGGGGGTACTACAATGAGCAGTTCTTC.

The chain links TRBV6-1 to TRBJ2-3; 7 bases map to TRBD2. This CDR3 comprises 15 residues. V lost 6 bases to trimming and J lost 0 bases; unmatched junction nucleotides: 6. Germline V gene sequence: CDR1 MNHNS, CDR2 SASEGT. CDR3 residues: CASRLLARSTDTQYF. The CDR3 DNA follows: TGTGCCAGCAGGCTACTAGCGAGGAGCACAGATACGCAGTATTTT.

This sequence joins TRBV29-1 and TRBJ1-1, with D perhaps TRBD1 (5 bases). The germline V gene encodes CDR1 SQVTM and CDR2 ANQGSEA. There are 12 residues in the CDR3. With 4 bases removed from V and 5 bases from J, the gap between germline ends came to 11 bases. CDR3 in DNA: TGCAGCGTTGTCGGGGGTGGGACTGAAGCTTTCTTT. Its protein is CSVVGGGTEAFF.

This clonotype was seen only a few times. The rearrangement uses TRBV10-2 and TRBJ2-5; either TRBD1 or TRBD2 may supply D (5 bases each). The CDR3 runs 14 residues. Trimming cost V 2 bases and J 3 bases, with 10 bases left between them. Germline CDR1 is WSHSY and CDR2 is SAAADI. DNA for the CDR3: TGCGCCAGCAGTGAGCCGGGGCCCGAAGAGACCCAGTACTTC. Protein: CASSEPGPEETQYF.

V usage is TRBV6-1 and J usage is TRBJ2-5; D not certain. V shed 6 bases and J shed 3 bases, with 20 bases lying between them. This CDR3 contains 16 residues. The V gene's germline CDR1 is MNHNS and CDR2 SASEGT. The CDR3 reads CASREWSLSGEETQYF. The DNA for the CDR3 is TGTGCCAGCAGGGAGTGGTCTTTGTCCGGCGAAGAGACCCAGTACTTC.

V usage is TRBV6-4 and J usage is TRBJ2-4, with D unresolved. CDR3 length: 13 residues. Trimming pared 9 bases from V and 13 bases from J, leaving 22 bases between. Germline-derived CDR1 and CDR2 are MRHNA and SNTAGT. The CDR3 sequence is CARRHRATDTQYF. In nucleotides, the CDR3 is TGTGCCAGGAGGCACCGGGCCACAGACACGCAGTACTTC.

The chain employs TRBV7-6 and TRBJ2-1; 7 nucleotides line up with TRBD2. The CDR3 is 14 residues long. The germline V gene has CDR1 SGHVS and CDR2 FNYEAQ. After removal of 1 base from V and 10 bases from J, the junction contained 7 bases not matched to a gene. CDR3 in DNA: TGTGCCAGCAGCTTAGAGGGCGGGAGCCGGGAGCAGTTCTTC. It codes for CASSLEGGSREQFF.

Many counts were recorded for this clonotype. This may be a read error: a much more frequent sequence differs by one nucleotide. The DNA of the CDR3 is TGTGCCAGCAGCCAATCCGGCGGGACCTACTACGAGCAGTTCTTC. It encodes CASSQSGGTYYEQFF. This chain uses TRBV7-2 with TRBJ2-1; D may be TRBD2 (6 bases). The CDR3 runs to 15 residues. Trimming took 5 bases from V and 10 from J, leaving 21 bases between them. Looked up from germline, CDR1 is SGHTA and CDR2 is FQGNSA.

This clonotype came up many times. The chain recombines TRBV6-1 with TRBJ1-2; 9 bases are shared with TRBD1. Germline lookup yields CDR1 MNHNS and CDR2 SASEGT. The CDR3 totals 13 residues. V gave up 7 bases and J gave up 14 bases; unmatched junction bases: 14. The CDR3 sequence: CASTRGQGFSRTF. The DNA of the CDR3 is TGTGCCAGCACTAGGGGACAGGGCTTCTCCCGGACCTTC.

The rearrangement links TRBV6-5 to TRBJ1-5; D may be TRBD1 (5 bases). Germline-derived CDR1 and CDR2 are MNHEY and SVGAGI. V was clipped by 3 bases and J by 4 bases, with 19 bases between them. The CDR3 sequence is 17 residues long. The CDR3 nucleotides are TGTGCCAGCAGTTATGCTCCTTACAGGAGACCTAATCAGCCCCAGCATTTT. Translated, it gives CASSYAPYRRPNQPQHF.

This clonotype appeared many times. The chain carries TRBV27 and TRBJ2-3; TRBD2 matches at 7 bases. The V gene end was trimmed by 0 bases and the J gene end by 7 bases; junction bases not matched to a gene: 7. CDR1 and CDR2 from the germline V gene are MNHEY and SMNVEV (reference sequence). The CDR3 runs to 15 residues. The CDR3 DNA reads TGTGCCAGCAGTTTATCGGGGGGGTCATGGAATACGCAGTATTTT. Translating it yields CASSLSGGSWNTQYF.

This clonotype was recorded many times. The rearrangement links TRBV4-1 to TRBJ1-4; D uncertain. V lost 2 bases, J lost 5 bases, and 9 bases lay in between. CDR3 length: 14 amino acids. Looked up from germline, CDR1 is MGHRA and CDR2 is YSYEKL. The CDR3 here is CASSQNRANEKLFF. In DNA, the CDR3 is TGCGCCAGCAGCCAAAACCGGGCAAATGAAAAACTGTTTTTT.

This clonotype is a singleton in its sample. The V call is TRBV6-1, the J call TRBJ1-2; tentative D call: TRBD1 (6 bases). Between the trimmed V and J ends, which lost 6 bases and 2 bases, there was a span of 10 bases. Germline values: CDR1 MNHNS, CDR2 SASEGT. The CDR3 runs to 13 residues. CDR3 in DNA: TGTGCCAGCAGCACACAGGGAAACTATGGCTACACCTTC. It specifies CASSTQGNYGYTF.

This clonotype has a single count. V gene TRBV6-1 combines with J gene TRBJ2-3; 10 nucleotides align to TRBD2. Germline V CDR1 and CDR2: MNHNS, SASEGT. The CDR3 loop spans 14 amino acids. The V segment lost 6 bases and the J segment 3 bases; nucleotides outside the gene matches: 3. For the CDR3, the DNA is TGTGCCAGCAGCAATAGCGGGAGGACAGATACGCAGTATTTT. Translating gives CASSNSGRTDTQYF.

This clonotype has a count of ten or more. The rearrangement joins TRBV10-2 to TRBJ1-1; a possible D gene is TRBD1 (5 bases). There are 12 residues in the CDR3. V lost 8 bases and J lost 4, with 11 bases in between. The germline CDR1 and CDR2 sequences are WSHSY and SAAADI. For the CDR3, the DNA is TGCGCCAGCTCAGGGCTAAGCACTGAAGCTTTCTTT. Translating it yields CASSGLSTEAFF.

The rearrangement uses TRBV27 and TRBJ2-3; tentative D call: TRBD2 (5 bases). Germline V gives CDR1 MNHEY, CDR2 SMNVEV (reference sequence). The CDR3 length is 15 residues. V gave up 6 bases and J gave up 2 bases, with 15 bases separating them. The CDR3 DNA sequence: TGTGCCAGCAGGACGGGATTTCAATACACAGATACGCAGTATTTT. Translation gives CASRTGFQYTDTQYF.